A single sample is the source of the 8 T cell receptor beta chains below, sequenced in a study of siplizumab effects on memory and regulatory T cells. Clones were sequenced by immunoSEQ multiplex PCR, and TCRdb holds only the in-frame ones, with some missing. This table holds around 78,000 clones, about 90% found once. Material for sequencing was CD8+ T cells sorted from blood. The receptors derive from a human donor in good health.

V usage is TRBV14 and J usage is TRBJ2-7; D may be TRBD1 (6 bases). V gave up 4 bases and J gave up 2 bases, with 12 bases separating them. The germline CDR1 and CDR2 sequences are SGHDN and FVKESK. This CDR3 has 14 residues. For the CDR3, the DNA is TGTGCCAGCAGCCCAAGGACAGCCACCTACGAGCAGTACTTC. Translating it yields CASSPRTATYEQYF.

DNA for the CDR3: TGTGCCAGTAGTGTCCGACAGGGGTCCTACGAGCAGTACTTC. It yields the protein CASSVRQGSYEQYF. V and J are TRBV19 and TRBJ2-7, with 8 positions matching TRBD1. CDR3 length: 14 residues. From germline, CDR1 is LNHDA and CDR2 SQIVND (reference sequence). After removal of 5 bases from V and 1 base from J, the junction contained 4 bases not matched to a gene.

The chain couples TRBV9 to TRBJ2-2, with 10 bases fitting TRBD2. Looked up from germline, CDR1 is SGDLS and CDR2 is YYNGEE. The V segment lost 1 base and the J segment 6 bases; nucleotides outside the gene matches: 3. The CDR3 has 15 amino acids. The CDR3 here is CASSVLAGVAGELFF. The CDR3 DNA sequence: TGTGCCAGCAGCGTACTAGCGGGAGTAGCCGGGGAGCTGTTTTTT.

This clone was found once. This sequence joins TRBV5-1 and TRBJ1-1; D is possibly TRBD1 (5 bases). CDR3 length equals 15 residues. V was shortened by 0 bases and J by 2 bases, with 11 bases between the two germline ends. Germline V gives CDR1 SGHRS, CDR2 YFSETQ. As DNA, the CDR3 is TGCGCCAGCAGCTTGGTTGGGGGAAGTAACACTGAAGCTTTCTTT. Its translation is CASSLVGGSNTEAFF.

V usage is TRBV4-1 and J usage is TRBJ2-5, with 12 positions matching TRBD2. The CDR3 has 15 residues. V shed 4 bases and J 5 bases; nucleotides not matched to a gene: 5. CDR1 is MGHRA and CDR2 is YSYEKL in the germline V gene. CDR3 sequence (DNA): TGCGCCAGCAGCCCTAGCGGGAGGGCCGGGGAGACCCAGTACTTC. Amino acids: CASSPSGRAGETQYF.

This chain joins TRBV5-6 and TRBJ2-2; 13 nucleotides agree with TRBD2. Per the germline V gene, CDR1 is SGHDT and CDR2 is YYEEEE. CDR3 length equals 16 residues. J gave up 6 bases and V 0 bases, and 2 bases lay outside the gene matches. This chain's CDR3 is CASSLGLAGGSGELFF. CDR3 sequence (DNA): TGTGCCAGCAGCTTGGGACTAGCGGGAGGCTCCGGGGAGCTGTTTTTT. The entire variable domain, with the rest obtained from reference TRBV5-6 and TRBJ2-2, is as follows: DAGVTQSPTHLIKTRGQQVTLRCSPKSGHDTVSWYQQALGQGPQFIFQYYEEEERQRGNFPDRFSGHQFPNYSSELNVNALLLGDSALYLCASSLGLAGGSGELFFGEGSRLTVL.

This chain joins TRBV30 and TRBJ2-7, with a possible D match to TRBD1 (6 bases). This CDR3 spans 12 amino acids. The germline V gene has CDR1 GTSNPN and CDR2 SVGIG (reference sequence). V lost 2 bases to trimming and J lost 2 bases, with 7 bases between them. The CDR3 is CAWSRDTYEQYF. The CDR3 nucleotides read TGTGCCTGGAGTCGGGACACCTACGAGCAGTACTTC.

In DNA, the CDR3 is TGTGCCAACTGGACAGGGGAAATGAACACTGAAGCTTTCTTT. Translated, it gives CANWTGEMNTEAFF. The genes are TRBV2 and TRBJ1-1; 9 bases are shared with TRBD1. The V gene's germline CDR1 is SNHLY and CDR2 FYNNEI. This CDR3 has 14 amino acids. Trimming at V came to 10 bases and at J to 0 bases, leaving 6 bases not matched to a gene.